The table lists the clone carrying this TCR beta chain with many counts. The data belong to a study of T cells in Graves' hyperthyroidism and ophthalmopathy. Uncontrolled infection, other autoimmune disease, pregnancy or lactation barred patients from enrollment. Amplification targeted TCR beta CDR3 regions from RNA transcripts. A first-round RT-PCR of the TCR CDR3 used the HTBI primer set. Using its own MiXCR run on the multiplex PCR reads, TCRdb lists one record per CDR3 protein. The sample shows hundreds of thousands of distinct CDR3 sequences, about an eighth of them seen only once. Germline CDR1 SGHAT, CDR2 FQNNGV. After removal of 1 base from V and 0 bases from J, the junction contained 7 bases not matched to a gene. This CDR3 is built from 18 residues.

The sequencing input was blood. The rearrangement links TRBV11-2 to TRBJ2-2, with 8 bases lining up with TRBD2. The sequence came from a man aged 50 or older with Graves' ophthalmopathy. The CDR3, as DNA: TGTGCCAGCAGCTTAGGTTTCCGCGGGAGGTCGAACACCGGGGAGCTGTTTTTT. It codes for CASSLGFRGRSNTGELFF.